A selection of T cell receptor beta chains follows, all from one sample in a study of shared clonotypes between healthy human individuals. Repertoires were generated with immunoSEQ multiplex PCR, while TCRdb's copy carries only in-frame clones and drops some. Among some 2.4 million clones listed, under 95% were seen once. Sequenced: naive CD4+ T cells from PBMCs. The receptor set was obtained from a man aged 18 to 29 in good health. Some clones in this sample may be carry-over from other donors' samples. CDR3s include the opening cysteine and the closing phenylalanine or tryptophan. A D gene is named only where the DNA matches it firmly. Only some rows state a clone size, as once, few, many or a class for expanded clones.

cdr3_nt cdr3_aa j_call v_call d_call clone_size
TGTGCGTCTGGAACGTATCTGGAGCAGTACTTC CASGTYLEQYF TRBJ2-7 TRBV7-2 NA once
TGTGCCAGCCAGGGAATGAACACTGAAGCTTTCTTT CASQGMNTEAFF TRBJ1-1 TRBV25-1 NA NA
TGTGCCAGCAGCTTAGATCATGGTAGCGAGGAGACCCAGTACTTC CASSLDHGSEETQYF TRBJ2-5 TRBV11-2 NA NA
TGCGCCAGCAGTTTAGGGGTAGCTGACCCCGGAGCTTTCTTT CASSLGVADPGAFF TRBJ1-1 TRBV5-1 NA NA
TGCAGTGCTAGAGGATGGCGGGGCTACACCTTC CSARGWRGYTF TRBJ1-2 TRBV20-1 NA once
TGTGCCAGCAGTTACTCGACGCCAGGTGGGGGGCAGCCCCAGCATTTT CASSYSTPGGGQPQHF TRBJ1-5 TRBV6-5 NA NA
TGTGCCAGCAGCTTAGTAGTAGCGGGAGCTTTTGAGCAGTACTTC CASSLVVAGAFEQYF TRBJ2-7 TRBV7-2 TRBD2 NA
TGCGCCAGCAGTCGACAGGGTGTTGAGCAGTTCTTC CASSRQGVEQFF TRBJ2-1 TRBV5-1 TRBD1 NA
TGTGCCAGCAGCGTTAGCGGGAACACCGGGGAGCTGTTTTTT CASSVSGNTGELFF TRBJ2-2 TRBV7-8 NA NA
TGTGCCAGCAGCTCCTCCCTAGCGGGGGCCTACAATGAGCAGTTCTTC CASSSSLAGAYNEQFF TRBJ2-1 TRBV7-3 TRBD2 NA
TGCGCCAGCAGCCCCCCCGACGAGCAGTACTTC CASSPPDEQYF TRBJ2-7 TRBV23-1 NA NA
TGTGCCAGCAGTCTAAACAGGGTTTCGGGGGAAAAACTGTTTTTT CASSLNRVSGEKLFF TRBJ1-4 TRBV2 NA NA
TGTGCCAGCAGCTTAGGGGAGGGTTCGGTGGAGACCCAGTACTTC CASSLGEGSVETQYF TRBJ2-5 TRBV7-7 TRBD2 NA
TGTGCCAGCAGCGTAGATCGGGACCCCTACGAGCAGTACTTC CASSVDRDPYEQYF TRBJ2-7 TRBV9 NA NA
TGTGCCAGCAGTGATGTGGGGCCTACGGCCCAGTACTTC CASSDVGPTAQYF TRBJ2-5 TRBV2 NA NA
TGCGCCAGCAGGCGACAGATGAACACCGGGGAGCTGTTTTTT CASRRQMNTGELFF TRBJ2-2 TRBV5-1 NA NA
TGTGCCAGTAGTATGAGCGGGGCAAGCACAGATACGCAGTATTTT CASSMSGASTDTQYF TRBJ2-3 TRBV19 TRBD2 NA
TGCGCCAGTCAACATGGGGCTGGCTACGAGCAGTACTTC CASQHGAGYEQYF TRBJ2-7 TRBV10-1 NA NA
TGTGCCAGCAGCTTGGAGGCTAGCCCCTACAATGAGCAGTTCTTC CASSLEASPYNEQFF TRBJ2-1 TRBV5-4 NA few
TGTGCCAGCAGTGAGCGGGGAGAGTCCCAGCATTTT CASSERGESQHF TRBJ1-5 TRBV6-1 NA few
TGCGCCAGCAGCCAAGGCCTGGACAGGGCGGATGGCTACACCTTC CASSQGLDRADGYTF TRBJ1-2 TRBV4-1 TRBD1 NA
TGTGCCAGCAGGTCCCGACAGGGGTCGGCAGAGACCCAGTACTTC CASRSRQGSAETQYF TRBJ2-5 TRBV6-6 TRBD1 NA